This record concerns one T cell receptor (beta chain) sequence. Its antigen remains undetermined. No quality values exist for individual bases; no much larger clone is one base distant. This sample is drawn from a study of blood T cell repertoires in COVID-19 (dated by TCRdb to the early 2020s). Regarding the study in general: Collaborator samples came from the United States, Italy and Spain and covered acute and convalescent phases of COVID-19. Sample metadata almost always included a de-identified subject ID, COVID-19 status, age in years and sex. The repertoires were made available in a free public database intended to serve as a resource for research on the immune response to SARS-CoV-2. Samples were obtained from the ongoing ImmuneRACE study (first 160 participants) and from about 1,300 subjects provided by 6 global collaborators. The material from the prospective study consisted of cDNA or gDNA derived from T cells, B-cell-depleted T cells, or PBMCs. Subjects who had been exposed to COVID-19, were actively infected with it, or had recovered from it provided the deeply sampled blood TCRbeta repertoires that made up the dataset. Where HLA class I and class II types were available, the types were taken from metadata supplied by the sample provider, not from assay-based typing.

The immunoSEQ Assay, a bias-controlled multiplex PCR, was used to amplify TCRbeta CDR3 regions from genomic DNA. The published analysis was carried out like this. Nucleated cell counts per sample were estimated from amplification of reference gene primers within the assay. To quantify the absolute abundance of each unique TCRbeta CDR3 rearrangement, sequence reads were collapsed and filtered. For each sample, productive Simpson clonality was calculated by taking the square root of Simpson's diversity index across productive rearrangements. TCRdb took over this immuneACCESS table, retaining in-frame rearrangements with V and J assigned. Such tables are incomplete; in checked studies, under half of the missing clones stem from an unresolved V gene, and the remainder is unexplained. V, J and clone size derive from that table, while D and trimming were established from the DNA sequence. Counted in this sample were around 100,000 clones; about nine tenths of them appeared once. The biggest ten clones account for 5% to 6.5% of the sample.

Results the study describes overall, beyond this receptor: Clinical and demographic metadata were provided uncurated, with the amount varying by source and participant.

Whole blood was collected in K2EDTA tubes by collaborating institutions according to the institutions' own protocols. For TCRbeta analysis, collaborators shipped samples as frozen whole blood, isolated PBMCs, or DNA extracted from either of those sample types. The cysteine opens and the phenylalanine closes a CDR3 of 15 amino acids. Only the CDR3 portion is preserved as DNA: 45 bases, with reading frame beginning at the first base. Trimming at the junction amounts to 0 bases on V and 2 bases on J, and the germline ends lie 11 bases apart. The germline V gene gives CDR1 as SGDLS and CDR2 as YYNGEE. Source material: peripheral blood. The sequence was collected from a man aged 45-60 years with acute or convalescent COVID-19. The chain is made from TRBV9 and TRBJ2-5, and possibly TRBD2, on 6 matching bases. The sequenced DNA: TGTGCCAGCAGCGTAGAGGGACTCCCACAAGAGACCCAGTACTTC. Protein translation: CASSVEGLPQETQYF. Reference TRBV9 and TRBJ2-5 proteins supply the regions before and after the CDR3; the full variable domain is: DSGVTQTPKHLITATGQRVTLRCSPRSGDLSVYWYQQSLDQGLQFLIQYYNGEERAKGNILERFSAQQFPDLHSELNLSSLELGDSALYFCASSVEGLPQETQYFGPGTRLLVL.